The source of this T cell receptor (beta chain) is a study of Graves' ophthalmopathy and Graves' hyperthyroidism. Study-wide results and limits: From stable hyperthyroidism, ophthalmopathy was separated by a 13-signature model with 85% to 90% sensitivity and over 70% specificity. The model forecast ophthalmopathy progression, reaching roughly 71% sensitivity and 72% to 75% specificity.

In its sample, this clonotype was seen many times. No antigen is known for it. The study excluded patients with other autoimmune diseases, uncontrolled infections, pregnancy or lactation. Beta-chain TCR CDR3 regions were amplified from RNA transcripts. First-round RT-PCR employed HTBI primers, with a second-round multiplex PCR after it. TCRdb called the multiplex PCR reads again in MiXCR, with one record for every CDR3 protein. The sample has just over 600,000 distinct CDR3 sequences; 22% are singletons. The V end lost 1 base, the J end lost 5 bases, and 11 bases lay between the germline ends. There are 14 residues in the CDR3. CDR1 and CDR2 (germline): SGHTA, FQGNSA.

Sample: peripheral blood. The rearrangement links TRBV7-2 to TRBJ2-5, with a possible D match to TRBD2 (5 bases). The clonotype originates from a woman between 18 and 29 years old with stable Graves' hyperthyroidism. Some clones in this sample may be carry-over from other donors' samples. The CDR3 region has the DNA TGTGCCAGCAGCTTAGGTAGTAGCGAGGAGACCCAGTACTTC. Its protein product is CASSLGSSEETQYF.